One and the same sample provided the 27 T cell receptor beta chains below, sequenced in a study of blood T cell repertoires in COVID-19. Method: immunoSEQ multiplex PCR; TCRdb's copy keeps in-frame clones and lacks some. The table lists around 450,000 clones, roughly 87% of them singletons. Sequencing was performed on PBMCs or T cells enriched from blood (not recorded which). These receptors were taken from a man younger than 35 who had recovered from COVID-19.

This rearrangement joins TRBV24-1 to TRBJ1-5, with D possibly matching TRBD1 (6 bases). The V end was cut by 4 bases, the J end by 0 bases, with 6 bases between. Germline V gene data show CDR1 as KGHDR and CDR2 as SFDVKD. The CDR3 covers 14 residues. The CDR3, as DNA: TGTGCCACCAGTGACAGGGGTAGCAATCAGCCCCAGCATTTT. Its translation is CATSDRGSNQPQHF.

V usage is TRBV28 and J usage is TRBJ1-6; tentative D call: TRBD1 (6 bases). Germline V CDR1 and CDR2: MDHEN, SYDVKM. V was trimmed by 6 bases and J by 4 bases, leaving 19 bases between them. The length of the CDR3 is 17 residues. CDR3 sequence (DNA): TGTGCCAGCAGCGGTGCCTCCAGGGGCACTTATAATTCACCCCTCCACTTT. Encoded protein: CASSGASRGTYNSPLHF. The whole variable domain, remainder taken from reference TRBV28 and TRBJ1-6, is DVKVTQSSRYLVKRTGEKVFLECVQDMDHENMFWYRQDPGLGLRLIYFSYDVKMKEKGDIPEGYSVSREKKERFSLILESASTNQTSMYLCASSGASRGTYNSPLHFGNGTRLTVT.

V and J are TRBV5-6 and TRBJ2-1, with 9 positions matching TRBD2. CDR3 length equals 15 residues. J gave up 13 bases and V 4 bases, and 15 bases lay outside the gene matches. In germline, CDR1 is SGHDT, CDR2 YYEEEE. This chain's CDR3 is CASSLSGSVIPLQFF. The CDR3, as DNA: TGTGCCAGCAGCCTTAGCGGGAGTGTTATCCCGCTACAGTTCTTC. The full variable domain, rest sourced from reference TRBV5-6 and TRBJ2-1, is DAGVTQSPTHLIKTRGQQVTLRCSPKSGHDTVSWYQQALGQGPQFIFQYYEEEERQRGNFPDRFSGHQFPNYSSELNVNALLLGDSALYLCASSLSGSVIPLQFFGPGTRLTVL.

The chain is built from TRBV7-8 and TRBJ1-3; no definite D call. With 5 bases removed from V and 0 bases from J, the gap between germline ends came to 17 bases. The CDR3 spans 17 residues. From germline, CDR1 is SGHVS and CDR2 FQNEAQ. In DNA, the CDR3 is TGTGCCAGCAGCCCCAGCTACCCTGGACTCTCTGGAAACACCATATATTTT. This gives the protein CASSPSYPGLSGNTIYF.

V gene TRBV28 combines with J gene TRBJ1-5, with TRBD1 matching over 9 bases. This CDR3 has 15 amino acids. V lost 5 bases, J lost 6 bases, and 8 bases stayed unmatched. Per the germline V gene, CDR1 is MDHEN and CDR2 is SYDVKM. The DNA for the CDR3 is TGTGCCAGCAGTCAGAAGACAGGGGGTTTTCAGCCCCAGCATTTT. The encoded protein is CASSQKTGGFQPQHF.

The chain carries TRBV11-2 and TRBJ1-5; no definite D call. V was pared by 0 bases and J by 4 bases, with 4 bases between. The CDR3 totals 13 residues. Germline V CDR1 and CDR2: SGHAT, FQNNGV. The CDR3 nucleotides read TGTGCCAGCAGCTTAGACAGGAATCAGCCCCAGCATTTT. Protein sequence: CASSLDRNQPQHF.

The chain joins TRBV19 to TRBJ1-1; TRBD1 agrees at 12 bases. Germline CDR1 and CDR2: LNHDA and SQIVND (reference sequence). The V and J ends lost 1 base and 2 bases, in that order; junction bases with no gene match: 11. The CDR3 consists of 19 residues. The CDR3 DNA follows: TGTGCCAGTAGTATAGCGGGACAGGGGGCTGTTATGAGAAACACTGAAGCTTTCTTT. This sequence encodes CASSIAGQGAVMRNTEAFF.

For this clone: At one of its ends the junction is not consistent with the germline gene, which may arise from a read error. The genes are TRBV2 and TRBJ1-1, with 11 bases identical to TRBD1. This CDR3 is 13 amino acids long. The germline gives CDR1 SNHLY, CDR2 FYNNEI. CDR3 nucleotides: TGTGCCAGCAGAGAAGGACAGGGGGCCGAAGCTTTCTTT. Its protein is CASREGQGAEAFF.

In this sample, this clone turned up once. The chain couples TRBV15 to TRBJ2-3; 12 nucleotides match TRBD2. In germline, CDR1 is LNHNV, CDR2 YYDKDF (reference sequence). This CDR3 is built from 19 residues. V lost 1 base to trimming and J lost 3 bases; unmatched junction nucleotides: 11. The CDR3 coding sequence is TGTGCCACCAGCAGAGCGCCACTAGCGGGAGGAGTGTGGACAGATACGCAGTATTTT. As protein: CATSRAPLAGGVWTDTQYF.

For the CDR3, the DNA is TGTGCCACCAGTCTGGCGGGGCGGGGAAACACCGGGGAGCTGTTTTTT. It yields the protein CATSLAGRGNTGELFF. The genes are TRBV15 and TRBJ2-2; D is perhaps TRBD2 (6 bases). The germline V gene has CDR1 LNHNV and CDR2 YYDKDF (reference sequence). Trimming stripped 6 bases from V and 2 bases from J, with 16 bases between. This CDR3 has 16 amino acids. Full variable domain (rest looked up from reference TRBV15 and TRBJ2-2): DAMVIQNPRYQVTQFGKPVTLSCSQTLNHNVMYWYQQKSSQAPKLLFHYYDKDFNNEADTPDNFQSRRPNTSFCFLDIRSPGLGDTAMYLCATSLAGRGNTGELFFGEGSRLTVL.

The V gene is TRBV7-3, the J gene TRBJ1-2; no firm D call. V dropped 2 bases and J dropped 3 bases, with 13 bases sitting between them. Germline V CDR1 and CDR2: SGHTA, FQGTGA. The CDR3 totals 15 residues. The CDR3 loop is CASSLGGEDYYGYTF. In DNA form, the CDR3 reads TGTGCCAGCAGCTTAGGCGGGGAGGATTACTATGGCTACACCTTC.

To note about this clone: Its ends do not fully match the called genes, so a read error is possible. The chain carries TRBV2 and TRBJ1-2; 7 bases line up with TRBD1. CDR3 length equals 15 residues. Germline CDR1 and CDR2: SNHLY and FYNNEI. This chain's CDR3 is CASSLLTGFNHGYTF. Here the CDR3 DNA reads TGTGCCAGCAGTTTGTTGACAGGGTTTAACCATGGCTACACCTTC.

This clone was seen just once. This chain joins TRBV12-3 or TRBV12-4 and TRBJ1-1; 8 bases line up with TRBD1. V shed 6 bases, J shed 5 bases, and the junction held 5 bases outside the gene matches. The CDR3 runs 13 residues. In nucleotides, the CDR3 is TGTGCCAGCAGGAGGACAGGGTGGACTGAAGCTTTCTTT. Its protein product is CASRRTGWTEAFF.

On this clone itself: This sample includes further DNA sequences coding for the same CDR3. The rearrangement uses TRBV4-1 and TRBJ1-2, with 7 bases fitting TRBD1. The CDR3 contains 14 residues. Germline CDR1 is MGHRA and CDR2 is YSYEKL. Germline trimming cut 0 bases from V and 4 bases from J; bases unmatched to any gene: 2. Written as DNA, the CDR3 is TGCGCCAGCAGCCAAGATAGGGACAGCTATGGCTACACCTTC. Residues: CASSQDRDSYGYTF.

This clone was seen a few times. This sequence joins TRBV7-9 and TRBJ2-7; 15 bases map to TRBD2. V lost 3 bases and J lost 7; bases outside the gene matches: 7. Germline V CDR1 and CDR2: SEHNR, FQNEAQ (reference sequence). The CDR3 extends over 16 amino acids. The chain's CDR3 is CASSLPFGLAGGEQYF. Here the CDR3 DNA reads TGTGCCAGCAGCTTGCCGTTTGGACTAGCGGGAGGGGAGCAGTACTTC.

This clone was found once. This chain joins TRBV4-1 and TRBJ2-1; 13 positions match TRBD2. From germline, CDR1 is MGHRA and CDR2 YSYEKL. V was clipped by 2 bases and J by 8 bases; unmatched bases: 3. CDR3 length: 15 amino acids. The DNA of the CDR3 is TGCGCCAGCAGCCAAACTAGCGGGAGGGGATATGAGCAGTTCTTC. Protein product: CASSQTSGRGYEQFF.

This clone was seen a few times. V and J are TRBV7-9 and TRBJ1-1; possibly TRBD1 for D (5 bases). In germline, CDR1 is SEHNR, CDR2 FQNEAQ (reference sequence). The V gene lost 0 bases and the J gene lost 7 bases, with 9 bases spanning the gap. CDR3 length equals 13 residues. The CDR3 nucleotides read TGTGCCAGCAGCTTAGCGGGGCAGGGTGAAGCTTTCTTT. It specifies CASSLAGQGEAFF.

The chain couples TRBV7-9 to TRBJ1-2; 10 nucleotides line up with TRBD1. This CDR3 has 13 amino acids. J was trimmed by 7 bases and V by 4 bases; bases with no gene match: 3. From germline, CDR1 is SEHNR and CDR2 FQNEAQ (reference sequence). Here the CDR3 DNA reads TGTGCCAGCAGCTCGACAGGGGGCGGTGGCTACACCTTC. It is translated as CASSSTGGGGYTF.

The chain is built from TRBV25-1 and TRBJ1-6; D unclear. The CDR3 has 13 residues. The germline V and J ends were trimmed by 2 bases and 10 bases, with 9 bases remaining between them. Germline loops: CDR1 MGHDK, CDR2 SYGVNS. The CDR3 DNA follows: TGTGCCAGCAGTGAACTAAGAAACTCACCCCTCCACTTT. This sequence encodes CASSELRNSPLHF.

V and J are TRBV18 and TRBJ2-1, with D perhaps matching TRBD1 (6 bases). CDR1 and CDR2 (germline): KGHSH, LQKENI. Between the trimmed V and J ends, which lost 3 bases and 0 bases, there was a span of 12 bases. CDR3 size: 16 residues. CDR3 nucleotides: TGTGCCAGCTCACCTGGACAGTTGAGCTCCTACAATGAGCAGTTCTTC. Its protein product is CASSPGQLSSYNEQFF. The entire variable domain, with the rest obtained from reference TRBV18 and TRBJ2-1, is as follows: NAGVMQNPRHLVRRRGQEARLRCSPMKGHSHVYWYRQLPEEGLKFMVYLQKENIIDESGMPKERFSAEFPKEGPSILRIQQVVRGDSAAYFCASSPGQLSSYNEQFFGPGTRLTVL.

The chain couples TRBV5-1 to TRBJ2-2; 8 positions agree with TRBD2. The CDR3 loop spans 15 amino acids. The J segment lost 1 base and the V segment lost 4 bases, leaving 3 bases of the junction unmatched. The germline V gene has CDR1 SGHRS and CDR2 YFSETQ. Here the CDR3 reads CASSLSGMNTGELFF. Here the CDR3 DNA reads TGCGCCAGCAGCCTTAGCGGGATGAACACCGGGGAGCTGTTTTTT.

V and J are TRBV6-5 and TRBJ1-1; tentative D call: TRBD1 (6 bases). The germline V gene has CDR1 MNHEY and CDR2 SVGAGI. This CDR3 comprises 12 residues. Trimming took 6 bases from V and 6 from J, leaving 11 bases between them. In DNA form, the CDR3 reads TGTGCCAGCAGGACAGGACTGGCTGAAGCTTTCTTT. Translated: CASRTGLAEAFF.

This chain links TRBV19 with TRBJ1-2; TRBD1 matches at 9 bases. J was trimmed by 6 bases and V by 8 bases; bases with no gene match: 13. Germline V gives CDR1 LNHDA, CDR2 SQIVND (reference sequence). This CDR3 is built from 15 residues. CDR3 residues: CASGYSPGDRDGYTF. In DNA form, the CDR3 reads TGTGCCAGTGGATATTCCCCCGGGGACAGGGATGGCTACACCTTC.

Written as DNA, the CDR3 is TGTGCCAGCTCACCGGGCAGGGGGGCTGAAGCTTTCTTT. Protein sequence: CASSPGRGAEAFF. J is TRBJ1-1 and V is TRBV18; 7 bases line up with TRBD1. V dropped 3 bases and J dropped 6; count of bases not matched to a gene: 4. The CDR3 runs 13 residues. Germline V gives CDR1 KGHSH, CDR2 LQKENI.

This sequence joins TRBV7-9 and TRBJ2-5; 10 positions match TRBD2. The CDR3 consists of 16 residues. V was pared by 3 bases and J by 7 bases, with 11 bases of the junction left unmatched. CDR1 and CDR2 (germline): SEHNR, FQNEAQ (reference sequence). This CDR3 is CASSLGAGGPVGTQYF. DNA for the CDR3: TGTGCCAGCAGCTTGGGAGCGGGAGGGCCTGTAGGGACCCAGTACTTC.

The chain has TRBV7-9 and TRBJ1-2; possibly TRBD1 for D (6 bases). Per germline, CDR1 SEHNR and CDR2 FQNEAQ (reference sequence). The V end lost 5 bases, the J end lost 8 bases, and 15 bases lay between the germline ends. The CDR3 loop spans 13 amino acids. Here the CDR3 DNA reads TGTGCCAGCAGCGGGGGGGCAGGTCCCGGCTACACCTTC. Translating gives CASSGGAGPGYTF.

This clone was detected once. This chain links TRBV7-9 with TRBJ2-3; 10 bases agree with TRBD2. The CDR3 is 14 residues long. Per the germline V gene, CDR1 is SEHNR and CDR2 is FQNEAQ (reference sequence). V shed 5 bases, J shed 6 bases, and the junction held 5 bases outside the gene matches. The CDR3 protein is CASSLGLAADTQYF. The CDR3 DNA reads TGTGCCAGCAGCCTCGGACTAGCGGCGGATACGCAGTATTTT.